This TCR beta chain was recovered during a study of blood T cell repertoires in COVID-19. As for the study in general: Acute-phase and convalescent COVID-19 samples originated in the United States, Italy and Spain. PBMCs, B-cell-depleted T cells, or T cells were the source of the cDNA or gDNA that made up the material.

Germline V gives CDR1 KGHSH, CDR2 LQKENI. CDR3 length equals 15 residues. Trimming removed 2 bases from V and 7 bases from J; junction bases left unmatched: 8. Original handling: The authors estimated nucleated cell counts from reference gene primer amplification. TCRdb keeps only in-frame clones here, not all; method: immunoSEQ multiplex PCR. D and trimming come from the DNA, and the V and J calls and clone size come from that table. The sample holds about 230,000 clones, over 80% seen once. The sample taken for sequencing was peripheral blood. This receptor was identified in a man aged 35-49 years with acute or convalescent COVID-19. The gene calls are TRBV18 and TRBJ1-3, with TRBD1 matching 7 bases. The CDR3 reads CASSPAGTAANTIYF. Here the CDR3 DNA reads TGTGCCAGCTCACCAGCCGGGACAGCCGCTAACACCATATATTTT.